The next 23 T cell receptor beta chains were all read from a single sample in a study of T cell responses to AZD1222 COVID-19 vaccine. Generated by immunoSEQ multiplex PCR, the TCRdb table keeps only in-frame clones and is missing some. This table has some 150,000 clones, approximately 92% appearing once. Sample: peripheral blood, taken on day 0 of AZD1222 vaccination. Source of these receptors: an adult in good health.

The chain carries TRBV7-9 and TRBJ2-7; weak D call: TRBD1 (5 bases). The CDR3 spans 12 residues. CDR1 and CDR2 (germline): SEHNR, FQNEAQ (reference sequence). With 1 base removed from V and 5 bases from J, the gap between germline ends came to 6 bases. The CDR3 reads CASSLEGHEQYF. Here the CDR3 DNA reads TGTGCCAGCAGCTTAGAGGGGCACGAGCAGTACTTC.

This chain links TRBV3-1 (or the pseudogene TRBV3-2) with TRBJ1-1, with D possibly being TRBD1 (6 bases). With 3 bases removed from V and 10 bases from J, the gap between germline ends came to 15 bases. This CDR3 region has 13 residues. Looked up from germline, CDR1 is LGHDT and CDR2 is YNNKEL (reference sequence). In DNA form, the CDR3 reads TGTGCCAGCAGCCATTACAGGGAAAACGGAGCTTTCTTT. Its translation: CASSHYRENGAFF.

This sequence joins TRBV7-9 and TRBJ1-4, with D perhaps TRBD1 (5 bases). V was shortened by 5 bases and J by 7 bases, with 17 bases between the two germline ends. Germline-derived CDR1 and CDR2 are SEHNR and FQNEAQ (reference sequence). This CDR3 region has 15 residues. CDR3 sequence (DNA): TGTGCCAGCAGCGAGGGGTCGGTTAAGAGTGAAAAACTGTTTTTT. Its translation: CASSEGSVKSEKLFF.

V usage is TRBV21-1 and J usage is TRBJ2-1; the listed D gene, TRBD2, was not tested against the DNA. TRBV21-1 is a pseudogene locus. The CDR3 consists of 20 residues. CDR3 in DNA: TGTGCCAGCAGCAAAGTTCTAATCAACTTGGCTCGGGACTCGCGCAATGAGCAGTTCTTC. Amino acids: CASSKVLINLARDSRNEQFF.

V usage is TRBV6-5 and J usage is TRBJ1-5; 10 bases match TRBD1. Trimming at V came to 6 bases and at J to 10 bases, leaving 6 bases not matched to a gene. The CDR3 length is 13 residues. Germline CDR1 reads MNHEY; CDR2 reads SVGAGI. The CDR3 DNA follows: TGTGCCAGCAGATTTGACAGGGGGCAACCCCAGCATTTT. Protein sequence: CASRFDRGQPQHF.

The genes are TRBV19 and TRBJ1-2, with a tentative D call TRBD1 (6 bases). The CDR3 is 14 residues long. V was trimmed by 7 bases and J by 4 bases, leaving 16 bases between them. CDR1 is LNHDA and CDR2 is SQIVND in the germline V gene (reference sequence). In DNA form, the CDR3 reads TGTGCCAGTACCTGGGGTGGGGGCCCCTATGGCTACACCTTC. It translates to CASTWGGGPYGYTF.

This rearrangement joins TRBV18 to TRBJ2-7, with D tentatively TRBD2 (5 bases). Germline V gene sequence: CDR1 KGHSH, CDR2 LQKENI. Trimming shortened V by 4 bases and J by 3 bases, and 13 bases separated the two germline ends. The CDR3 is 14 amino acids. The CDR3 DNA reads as TGTGCCAGCTCACTTTCTGACTACGACTACGAGCAGTACTTC. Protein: CASSLSDYDYEQYF.

The DNA of the CDR3 is TGTGCCAGCAGTTTCGGAGGGCCAACAGATACGCAGTATTTT. Amino acids: CASSFGGPTDTQYF. J is TRBJ2-3 and V is TRBV28; tentatively, D is TRBD2 (6 bases). Germline assignment: CDR1 MDHEN and CDR2 SYDVKM. V shed 3 bases and J shed 3 bases, with 10 bases lying between them. The CDR3 length is 14 residues. Together with reference TRBV28 and TRBJ2-3, the CDR3 gives the full variable domain: DVKVTQSSRYLVKRTGEKVFLECVQDMDHENMFWYRQDPGLGLRLIYFSYDVKMKEKGDIPEGYSVSREKKERFSLILESASTNQTSMYLCASSFGGPTDTQYFGPGTRLTVL.

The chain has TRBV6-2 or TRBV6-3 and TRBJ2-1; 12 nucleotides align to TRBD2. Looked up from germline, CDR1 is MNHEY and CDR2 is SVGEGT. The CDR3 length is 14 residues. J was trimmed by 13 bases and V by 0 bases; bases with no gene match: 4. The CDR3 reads CASSYSTSGRVQFF. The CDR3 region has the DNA TGTGCCAGCAGTTACTCGACTAGCGGGAGAGTACAGTTCTTC.

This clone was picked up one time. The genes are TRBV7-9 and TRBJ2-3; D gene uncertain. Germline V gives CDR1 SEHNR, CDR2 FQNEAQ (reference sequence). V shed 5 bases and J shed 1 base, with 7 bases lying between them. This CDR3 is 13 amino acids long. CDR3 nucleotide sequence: TGTGCCAGCAGCCCCCTCCGCACAGATACGCAGTATTTT. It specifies CASSPLRTDTQYF.

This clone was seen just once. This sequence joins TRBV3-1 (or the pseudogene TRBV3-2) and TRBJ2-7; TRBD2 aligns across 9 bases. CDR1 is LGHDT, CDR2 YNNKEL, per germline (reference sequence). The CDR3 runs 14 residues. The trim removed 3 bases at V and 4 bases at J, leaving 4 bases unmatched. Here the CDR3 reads CASSQTSGDYEQYF. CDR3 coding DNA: TGTGCCAGCAGCCAGACTAGCGGAGATTACGAGCAGTACTTC.

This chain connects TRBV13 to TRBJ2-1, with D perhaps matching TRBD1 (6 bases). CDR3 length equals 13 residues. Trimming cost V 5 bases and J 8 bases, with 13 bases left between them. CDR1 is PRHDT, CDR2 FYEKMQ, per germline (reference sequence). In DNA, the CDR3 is TGTGCCAGCAGCCAAGGACAGATGGATGAGCAGTTCTTC. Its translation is CASSQGQMDEQFF.

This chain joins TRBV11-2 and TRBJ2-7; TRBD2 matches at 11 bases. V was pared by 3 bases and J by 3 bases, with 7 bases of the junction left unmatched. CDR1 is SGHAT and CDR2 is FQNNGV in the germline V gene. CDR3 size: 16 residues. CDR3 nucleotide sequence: TGTGCCAGCAGCTTGGATCTAGCGGGAGGAAGCTACGAGCAGTACTTC. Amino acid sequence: CASSLDLAGGSYEQYF.

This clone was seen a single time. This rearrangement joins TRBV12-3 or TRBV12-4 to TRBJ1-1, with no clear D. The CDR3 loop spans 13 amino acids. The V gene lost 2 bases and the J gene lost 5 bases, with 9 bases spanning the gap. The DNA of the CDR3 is TGTGCCAGCAGTTTACAGTTAGGTACTGAAGCTTTCTTT. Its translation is CASSLQLGTEAFF.

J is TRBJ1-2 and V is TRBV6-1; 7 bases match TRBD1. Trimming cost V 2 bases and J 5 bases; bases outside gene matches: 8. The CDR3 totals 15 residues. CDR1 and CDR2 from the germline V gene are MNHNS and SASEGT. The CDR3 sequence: CASSENSNRGYGYTF. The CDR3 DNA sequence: TGTGCCAGCAGTGAAAATTCGAACAGGGGTTATGGCTACACCTTC.

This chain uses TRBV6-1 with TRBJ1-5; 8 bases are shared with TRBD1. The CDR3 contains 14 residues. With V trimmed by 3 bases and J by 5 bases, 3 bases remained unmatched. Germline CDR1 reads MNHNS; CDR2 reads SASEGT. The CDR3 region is CASSETGAYQPQHF. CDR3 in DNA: TGTGCCAGCAGTGAGACAGGGGCATATCAGCCCCAGCATTTT.

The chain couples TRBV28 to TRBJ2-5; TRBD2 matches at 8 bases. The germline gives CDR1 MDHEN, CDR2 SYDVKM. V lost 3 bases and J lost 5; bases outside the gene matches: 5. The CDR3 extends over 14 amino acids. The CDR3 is CASSFPGGAETQYF. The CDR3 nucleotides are TGTGCCAGCAGTTTCCCCGGGGGGGCGGAGACCCAGTACTTC.

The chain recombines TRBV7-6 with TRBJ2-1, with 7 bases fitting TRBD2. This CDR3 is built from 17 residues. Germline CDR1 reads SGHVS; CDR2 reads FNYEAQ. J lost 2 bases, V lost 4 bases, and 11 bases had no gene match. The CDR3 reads CASSSVGGLTPYNEQFF. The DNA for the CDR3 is TGTGCCAGCAGCTCAGTGGGAGGGCTAACCCCCTACAATGAGCAGTTCTTC.

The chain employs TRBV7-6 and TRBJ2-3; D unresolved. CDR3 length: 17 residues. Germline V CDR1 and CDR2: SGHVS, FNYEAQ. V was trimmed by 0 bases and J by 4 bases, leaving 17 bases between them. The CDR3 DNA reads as TGTGCCAGCAGCTTAGCGTTTGGGTCTTATAGGGCAGATACGCAGTATTTT. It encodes CASSLAFGSYRADTQYF.

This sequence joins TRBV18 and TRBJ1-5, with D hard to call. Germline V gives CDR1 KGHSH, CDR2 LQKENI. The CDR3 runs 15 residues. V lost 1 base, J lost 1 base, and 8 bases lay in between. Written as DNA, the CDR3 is TGTGCCAGCTCACCACGAGAGGGCAGCAATCAGCCCCAGCATTTT. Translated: CASSPREGSNQPQHF. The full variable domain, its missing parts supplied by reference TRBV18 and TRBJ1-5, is NAGVMQNPRHLVRRRGQEARLRCSPMKGHSHVYWYRQLPEEGLKFMVYLQKENIIDESGMPKERFSAEFPKEGPSILRIQQVVRGDSAAYFCASSPREGSNQPQHFGDGTRLSIL.

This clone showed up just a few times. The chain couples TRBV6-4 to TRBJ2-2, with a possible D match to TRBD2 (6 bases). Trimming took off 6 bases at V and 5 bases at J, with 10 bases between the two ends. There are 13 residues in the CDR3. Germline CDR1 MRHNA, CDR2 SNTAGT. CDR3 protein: CASSHLATGELFF. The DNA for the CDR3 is TGTGCCAGCAGCCACCTAGCGACCGGGGAGCTGTTTTTT.

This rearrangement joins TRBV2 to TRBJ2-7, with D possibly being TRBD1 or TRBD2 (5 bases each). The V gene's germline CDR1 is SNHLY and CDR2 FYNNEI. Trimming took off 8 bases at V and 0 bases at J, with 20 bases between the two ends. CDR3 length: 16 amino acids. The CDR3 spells CASVLTPGRNSYEQYF. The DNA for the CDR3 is TGTGCCAGCGTCCTAACTCCGGGACGCAACTCCTACGAGCAGTACTTC.

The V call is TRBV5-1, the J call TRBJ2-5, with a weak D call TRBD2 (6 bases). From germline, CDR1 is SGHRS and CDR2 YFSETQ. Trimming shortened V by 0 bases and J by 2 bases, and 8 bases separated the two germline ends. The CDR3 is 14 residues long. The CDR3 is CASSLDGGQETQYF. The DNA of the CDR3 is TGCGCCAGCAGCTTGGATGGGGGGCAAGAGACCCAGTACTTC.